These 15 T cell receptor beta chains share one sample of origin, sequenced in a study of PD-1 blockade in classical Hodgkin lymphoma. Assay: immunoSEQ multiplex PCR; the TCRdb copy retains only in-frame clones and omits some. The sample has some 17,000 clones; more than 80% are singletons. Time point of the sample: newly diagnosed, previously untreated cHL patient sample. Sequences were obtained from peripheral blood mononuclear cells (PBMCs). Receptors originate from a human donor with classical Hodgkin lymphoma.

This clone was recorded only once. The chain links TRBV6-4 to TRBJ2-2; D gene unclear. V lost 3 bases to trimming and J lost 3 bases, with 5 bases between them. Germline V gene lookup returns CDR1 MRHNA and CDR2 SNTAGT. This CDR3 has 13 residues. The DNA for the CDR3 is TGTGCCAGCAGTGAAGGGCACACCGGGGAGCTGTTTTTT. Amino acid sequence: CASSEGHTGELFF.

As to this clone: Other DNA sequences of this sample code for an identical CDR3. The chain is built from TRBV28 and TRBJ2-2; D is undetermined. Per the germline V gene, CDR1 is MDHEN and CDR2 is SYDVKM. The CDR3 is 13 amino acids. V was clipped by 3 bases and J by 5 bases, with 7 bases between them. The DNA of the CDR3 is TGTGCCAGCAGTTTTCGCCTGACCGGGGAGCTGTTTTTT. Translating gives CASSFRLTGELFF.

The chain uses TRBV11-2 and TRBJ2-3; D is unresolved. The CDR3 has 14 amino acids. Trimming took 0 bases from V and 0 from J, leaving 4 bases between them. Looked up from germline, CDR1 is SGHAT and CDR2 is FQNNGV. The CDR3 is CASSLESSTDTQYF. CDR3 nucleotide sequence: TGTGCCAGCAGCTTAGAATCTAGCACAGATACGCAGTATTTT.

The CDR3 DNA sequence: TGTGCCAGCAGCGTAGCGGGCCAGAACACCGGGGAGCTGTTTTTT. Its protein product is CASSVAGQNTGELFF. The rearrangement joins TRBV9 to TRBJ2-2; no clear D. This CDR3 is 15 amino acids long. The V end lost 0 bases, the J end lost 1 base, and 7 bases lay between the germline ends. Germline V gives CDR1 SGDLS, CDR2 YYNGEE.

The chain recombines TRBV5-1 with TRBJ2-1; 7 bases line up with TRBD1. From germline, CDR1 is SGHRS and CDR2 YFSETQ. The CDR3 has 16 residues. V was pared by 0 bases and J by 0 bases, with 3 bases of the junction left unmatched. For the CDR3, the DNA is TGCGCCAGCAGCTTGGAAGGGACAGACTCCTACAATGAGCAGTTCTTC. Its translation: CASSLEGTDSYNEQFF.

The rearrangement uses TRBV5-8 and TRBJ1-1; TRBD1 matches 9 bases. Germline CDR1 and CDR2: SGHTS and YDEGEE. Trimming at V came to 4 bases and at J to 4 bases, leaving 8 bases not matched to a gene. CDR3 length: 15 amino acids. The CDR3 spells CASSPGQGWGTEAFF. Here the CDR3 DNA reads TGTGCCAGCAGCCCGGGACAGGGTTGGGGCACTGAAGCTTTCTTT.

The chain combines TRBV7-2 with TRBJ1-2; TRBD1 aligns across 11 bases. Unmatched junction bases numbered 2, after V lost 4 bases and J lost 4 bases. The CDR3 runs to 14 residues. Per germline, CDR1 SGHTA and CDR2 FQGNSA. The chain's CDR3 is CASSSGTGGYGYTF. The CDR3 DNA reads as TGTGCCAGCAGCTCCGGGACAGGGGGCTATGGCTACACCTTC.

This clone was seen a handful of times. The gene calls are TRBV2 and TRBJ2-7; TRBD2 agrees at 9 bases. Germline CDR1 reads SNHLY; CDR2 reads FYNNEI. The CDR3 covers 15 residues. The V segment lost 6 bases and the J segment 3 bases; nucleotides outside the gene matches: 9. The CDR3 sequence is CASRDLAGGGYEQYF. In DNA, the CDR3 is TGTGCCAGCAGGGACCTTGCGGGAGGGGGCTACGAGCAGTACTTC.

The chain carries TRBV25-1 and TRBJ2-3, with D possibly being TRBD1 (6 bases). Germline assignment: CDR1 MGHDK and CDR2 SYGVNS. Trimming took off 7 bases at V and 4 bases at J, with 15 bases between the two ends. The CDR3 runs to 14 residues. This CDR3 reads CASIGRGSADTQYF. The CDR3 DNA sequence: TGTGCCAGCATTGGCAGGGGAAGTGCAGATACGCAGTATTTT.

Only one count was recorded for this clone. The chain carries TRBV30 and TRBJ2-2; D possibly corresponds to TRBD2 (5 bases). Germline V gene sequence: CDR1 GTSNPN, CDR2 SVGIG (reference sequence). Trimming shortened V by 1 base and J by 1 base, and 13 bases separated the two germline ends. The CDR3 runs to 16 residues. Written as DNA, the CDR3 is TGTGCCTGGAGTGAAGAGGGAGTACGGAACACCGGGGAGCTGTTTTTT. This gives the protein CAWSEEGVRNTGELFF.

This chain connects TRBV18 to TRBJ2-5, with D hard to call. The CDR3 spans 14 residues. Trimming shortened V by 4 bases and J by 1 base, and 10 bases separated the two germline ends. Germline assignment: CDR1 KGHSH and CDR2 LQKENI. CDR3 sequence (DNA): TGTGCCAGCTCACGGGTTCACATCCAAGAGACCCAGTACTTC. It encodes CASSRVHIQETQYF.

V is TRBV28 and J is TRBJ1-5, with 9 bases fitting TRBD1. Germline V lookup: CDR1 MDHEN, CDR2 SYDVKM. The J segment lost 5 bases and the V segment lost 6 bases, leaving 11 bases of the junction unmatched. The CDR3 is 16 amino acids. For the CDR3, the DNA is TGTGCCAGCAGCCCGATCCTCGGGGACAGGGATCAGCCCCAGCATTTT. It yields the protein CASSPILGDRDQPQHF.

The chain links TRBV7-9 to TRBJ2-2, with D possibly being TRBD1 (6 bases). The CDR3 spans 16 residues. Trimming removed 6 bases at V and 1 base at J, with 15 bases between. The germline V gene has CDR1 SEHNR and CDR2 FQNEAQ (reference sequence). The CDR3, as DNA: TGTGCCAGCAGACCACCCAGGACAGTGAACACCGGGGAGCTGTTTTTT. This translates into CASRPPRTVNTGELFF.

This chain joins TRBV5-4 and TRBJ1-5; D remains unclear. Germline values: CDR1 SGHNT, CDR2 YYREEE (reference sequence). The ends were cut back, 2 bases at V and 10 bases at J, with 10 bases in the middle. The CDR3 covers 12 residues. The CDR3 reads CASSFPGPPQHF. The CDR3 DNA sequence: TGTGCCAGCAGCTTTCCCGGTCCCCCCCAGCATTTT.

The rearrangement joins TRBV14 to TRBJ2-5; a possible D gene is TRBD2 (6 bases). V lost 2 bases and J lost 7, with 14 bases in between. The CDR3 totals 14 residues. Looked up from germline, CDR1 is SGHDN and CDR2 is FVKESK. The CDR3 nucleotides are TGTGCCAGCAGCCAAATGGGGCAGGGAGGGACCCAGTACTTC. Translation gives CASSQMGQGGTQYF.